The 26 T cell receptor beta chains listed next were all sequenced from one sample in a study of blood T cells in healthy people across ages. Through a sample-barcoded 5' primer and a J-beta primer mix, a second PCR was run for about 6 to 11 cycles. TCRdb recomputed calls from the 5' RACE reads with MiXCR, one row per CDR3 protein. Of over 600,000 distinct CDR3 sequences in the sample, roughly 21% were seen once. Sequencing was performed on blood. These receptors originate from a man in his 70s in good health.

The chain recombines TRBV20-1 with TRBJ1-5; D is uncertain. The CDR3 sequence is 13 residues long. Trimming cost V 3 bases and J 2 bases, with 8 bases left between them. CDR1 DFQATT and CDR2 SNEGSKA come from the germline V gene (reference sequence). CDR3 amino acids: CSASSGGNQPQHF. CDR3 sequence (DNA): TGCAGTGCTAGCTCGGGCGGCAATCAGCCCCAGCATTTT.

This clonotype appeared a few times. The chain recombines TRBV12-3 or TRBV12-4 with TRBJ1-1; D ambiguous. This CDR3 has 11 residues. Trimming stripped 5 bases from V and 8 bases from J, with 9 bases between. The CDR3 coding sequence is TGTGCCAGCAGTCCCCTGCAGGAAGCTTTCTTT. Protein sequence: CASSPLQEAFF.

This rearrangement joins TRBV5-1 to TRBJ2-1; possibly TRBD2 for D (6 bases). The ends were cut back, 4 bases at V and 5 bases at J, with 13 bases in the middle. Looked up from germline, CDR1 is SGHRS and CDR2 is YFSETQ. There are 14 residues in the CDR3. As DNA, the CDR3 is TGCGCCAGCAGCGGACGGACTACAGACAATGAGCAGTTCTTC. Translating gives CASSGRTTDNEQFF.

This clonotype was recorded a few times. The rearrangement links TRBV18 to TRBJ1-5; 10 nucleotides agree with TRBD1. CDR3 length equals 15 residues. Per the germline V gene, CDR1 is KGHSH and CDR2 is LQKENI. V trimming: 4 bases; J trimming: 3 bases; junction bases outside the gene matches: 3. The CDR3 region is CASSLGTGDNQPQHF. CDR3 nucleotides: TGTGCCAGCTCACTAGGGACAGGGGACAATCAGCCCCAGCATTTT.

This clonotype turned up a few times. This CDR3 is CATSRDGSNTGELFF. In DNA form, the CDR3 reads TGTGCCACCAGCAGAGACGGGTCGAACACCGGGGAGCTGTTTTTT. The V gene is TRBV15, the J gene TRBJ2-2; D gene uncertain. Germline V gene lookup returns CDR1 LNHNV and CDR2 YYDKDF (reference sequence). V lost 0 bases, J lost 0 bases, and 5 bases lay in between. CDR3 length: 15 residues.

The sample holds a few counts of this clonotype. The chain combines TRBV27 with TRBJ2-6, with D perhaps assigned TRBD1 or TRBD2 (5 bases each). V gave up 3 bases and J gave up 1 base, with 13 bases separating them. The CDR3 spans 17 residues. Germline V CDR1 and CDR2: MNHEY, SMNVEV (reference sequence). The CDR3 nucleotides read TGTGCCAGCAGTTTCGGTCAGGGAGTGTCTGGGGCCAACGTCCTGACTTTC. Translated, it gives CASSFGQGVSGANVLTF.

Worth noting for this clonotype: The junction and the germline gene differ at one end; a read error may be behind it. J is TRBJ2-7 and V is TRBV5-1; D is possibly TRBD1 or TRBD2 (5 bases each). CDR3 size: 15 residues. Germline-derived CDR1 and CDR2 are SGHRS and YFSETQ. CDR3 nucleotide sequence: TGCGCTAGCAGCCCGGGGCTGCGACACTCCTACGAGCAGTACTTC. This encodes CASSPGLRHSYEQYF.

This clonotype appeared many times. The CDR3 DNA is TGTGCCAGCAGTTTCGCGTCAGCCCGCTACGAGCAGTACTTC. Encoded protein: CASSFASARYEQYF. The chain couples TRBV28 to TRBJ2-7, with no clear D. CDR3 length: 14 residues. Germline V gene sequence: CDR1 MDHEN, CDR2 SYDVKM. The V end lost 3 bases, the J end lost 3 bases, and 12 bases lay between the germline ends.

The rearrangement joins TRBV6-5 to TRBJ1-1; no clear D gene. CDR1 is MNHEY and CDR2 is SVGAGI in the germline V gene. Trimming shortened V by 2 bases and J by 0 bases, and 13 bases separated the two germline ends. CDR3 length: 16 amino acids. CDR3 amino acids: CASSYKSGRMNTEAFF. The DNA for the CDR3 is TGTGCCAGCAGTTACAAGAGTGGGAGAATGAACACTGAAGCTTTCTTT.

This clonotype came up a few times. The rearrangement joins TRBV7-2 to TRBJ2-5; D gene uncertain. The DNA end lines up better with TRBJ2-1; the J call may be wrong. This CDR3 has 15 residues. Germline V CDR1 and CDR2: SGHTA, FQGNSA. The DNA for the CDR3 is TGTGCCAGCAGCTTATCCGCGGTTGCCTACAATGAGCAGTTCTTC. This translates into CASSLSAVAYNEQFF.

The rearrangement uses TRBV7-9 and TRBJ2-5, with TRBD1 as a possible D gene (5 bases). The J call is in doubt because the DNA end fits TRBJ2-7 better. Germline loops: CDR1 SEHNR, CDR2 FQNEAQ (reference sequence). There are 15 residues in the CDR3. The CDR3: CASSLPTVNSYEQYF. For the CDR3, the DNA is TGTGCCAGCAGCTTACCGACAGTTAACTCCTACGAGCAGTACTTC.

This clonotype was counted ten times or more. V and J are TRBV29-1 and TRBJ2-1, with D unresolved. CDR3 length equals 13 residues. V was pared by 7 bases and J by 2 bases, with 12 bases between. Germline V lookup: CDR1 SQVTM, CDR2 ANQGSEA. The CDR3 nucleotides read TGCAGCGCCAGGTCAAGCACCTACAATGAGCAGTTCTTC. Translating it yields CSARSSTYNEQFF.

The chain has TRBV10-3 and TRBJ2-3; 10 nucleotides line up with TRBD2. The CDR3 is 18 amino acids. V trimming: 2 bases; J trimming: 0 bases; junction bases outside the gene matches: 8. The V gene's germline CDR1 is ENHRY and CDR2 SYGVKD. The chain's CDR3 is CAISELVTSGSSTDTQYF. As DNA, the CDR3 is TGTGCCATCAGTGAGCTCGTGACTAGCGGGTCTAGCACAGATACGCAGTATTTT.

The chain uses TRBV7-2 and TRBJ2-3; 7 nucleotides align to TRBD2. Germline V gene sequence: CDR1 SGHTA, CDR2 FQGNSA. The length of the CDR3 is 16 residues. V shed 2 bases and J 4 bases; nucleotides not matched to a gene: 9. The CDR3 DNA sequence: TGTGCCAGCAGCTTAATTGGGGCGGGAGCCGCAGATACGCAGTATTTT. Residues: CASSLIGAGAADTQYF.

This clonotype appeared a few times. The chain combines TRBV9 with TRBJ2-1; tentative D call: TRBD2 (5 bases). Germline-derived CDR1 and CDR2 are SGDLS and YYNGEE. The V end was cut by 8 bases, the J end by 6 bases, with 12 bases between. The CDR3 has 12 amino acids. The CDR3 DNA reads TGTGCCAGTGCTTCGGGAAGCAATGAGCAGTTCTTC. It encodes CASASGSNEQFF.

The J gene is TRBJ1-6, the V gene TRBV12-3 or TRBV12-4; D is undetermined. CDR3 size: 13 residues. The ends were cut back, 3 bases at V and 9 bases at J, with 9 bases in the middle. The CDR3 nucleotides are TGTGCCAGCAGTTTCGGTGATGGTTCACCCCTCCACTTT. This translates into CASSFGDGSPLHF.

This clonotype showed up just a few times. The rearrangement joins TRBV24-1 to TRBJ2-1; weak D call: TRBD2 (6 bases). Trimming took 2 bases from V and 6 from J, leaving 7 bases between them. The CDR3 is 13 amino acids. CDR1 and CDR2 (germline): KGHDR, SFDVKD. In DNA form, the CDR3 reads TGTGCCACCAGTGATTCCGGGAGCAATGAGCAGTTCTTC. As protein: CATSDSGSNEQFF.

The J gene is TRBJ2-7, the V gene TRBV7-2, with D hard to call. Germline values: CDR1 SGHTA, CDR2 FQGNSA. The CDR3 runs 12 residues. The ends were cut back, 3 bases at V and 4 bases at J, with 7 bases in the middle. CDR3 protein: CASSFLGYEQYV. Written as DNA, the CDR3 is TGTGCCAGCAGCTTTCTGGGATACGAGCAGTACGTC.

The table lists this clonotype with a few counts. V gene TRBV18 combines with J gene TRBJ2-7; the match to TRBD2 covers 8 bases. With V trimmed by 6 bases and J by 2 bases, 9 bases remained unmatched. The CDR3 sequence is 15 residues long. Germline CDR1 is KGHSH and CDR2 is LQKENI. CDR3 nucleotides: TGTGCCAGCTCCCCAGAAACGGGACTAGCCTACGAGCAGTACTTC. It codes for CASSPETGLAYEQYF.

The table lists this clonotype with a few counts. J is TRBJ2-3 and V is TRBV6-4, with a tentative D call TRBD1 (5 bases). V shed 4 bases and J shed 6 bases, with 14 bases lying between them. CDR1 is MRHNA and CDR2 is SNTAGT in the germline V gene. The CDR3 is 14 residues long. CDR3 nucleotides: TGTGCCAGCAGTGTACAAGGGGTGGGTGATACGCAGTATTTT. Residues: CASSVQGVGDTQYF.

This clonotype occurred a few times. The chain employs TRBV7-2 and TRBJ1-4, with 7 bases matching TRBD1. The CDR3 has 16 amino acids. The V gene's germline CDR1 is SGHTA and CDR2 FQGNSA. J was trimmed by 0 bases and V by 5 bases; bases with no gene match: 6. The CDR3 here is CASSPWDSPTNEKLFF. In nucleotides, the CDR3 is TGTGCCAGCAGCCCCTGGGACAGTCCAACTAATGAAAAACTGTTTTTT.

This clonotype was seen a handful of times. The chain recombines TRBV9 with TRBJ2-5; 7 bases line up with TRBD2. Per germline, CDR1 SGDLS and CDR2 YYNGEE. V dropped 1 base and J dropped 2; count of bases not matched to a gene: 5. This CDR3 is 15 amino acids long. CDR3 coding DNA: TGTGCCAGCAGCGTAACCGTGGGAGGGCAAGAGACCCAGTACTTC. Translated, it gives CASSVTVGGQETQYF.

This clonotype was seen many times. This chain connects TRBV10-3 to TRBJ2-1; 9 bases line up with TRBD2. Looked up from germline, CDR1 is ENHRY and CDR2 is SYGVKD. Trimming at V came to 10 bases and at J to 0 bases, leaving 7 bases not matched to a gene. CDR3 length equals 15 residues. The CDR3 region is CATRGSGGSYNEQFF. CDR3 sequence (DNA): TGTGCCACCCGGGGTAGCGGGGGCTCCTACAATGAGCAGTTCTTC.

CDR3 sequence reads: CASSMGTLTDTQYF. In nucleotides, the CDR3 is TGCGCCAGTAGCATGGGGACACTCACAGATACGCAGTATTTT. The rearrangement joins TRBV5-1 to TRBJ2-3; D might be TRBD1 (6 bases). The CDR3 is 14 residues long. Trimming stripped 8 bases from V and 2 bases from J, with 15 bases between. Germline V gene sequence: CDR1 SGHRS, CDR2 YFSETQ.

The chain joins TRBV6-4 to TRBJ2-2, with D perhaps matching TRBD2 (5 bases). V dropped 4 bases and J dropped 4 bases, with 10 bases sitting between them. The CDR3 spans 14 residues. In germline, CDR1 is MRHNA, CDR2 SNTAGT. The CDR3 loop is CASSGEGATGELFF. The CDR3 region has the DNA TGTGCCAGCAGTGGTGAGGGAGCCACCGGGGAGCTGTTTTTT.

V gene TRBV5-1 combines with J gene TRBJ2-1; D unclear. Looked up from germline, CDR1 is SGHRS and CDR2 is YFSETQ. Deletions cut 1 base from V and 7 bases from J, with 12 bases between. The CDR3 contains 14 residues. CDR3 sequence (DNA): TGCGCCAGCAGCTTGTCGGGTCCGCAGAATGAGCAGTTCTTC. Protein: CASSLSGPQNEQFF.